These 12 T cell receptor beta chains originate from one sample sequenced in a study of blood T cell repertoires in COVID-19. Some clones are missing from TCRdb's copy, which holds only in-frame ones; the method was immunoSEQ multiplex PCR. The table has some 370,000 clones, more than 75% seen once. The material sequenced was peripheral blood. The receptors were gathered from a woman under 40 with COVID-19, enrolled during active disease.

This clone was detected a few times. This chain connects TRBV6-2 or TRBV6-3 to TRBJ1-2; D is perhaps TRBD1 (5 bases). The length of the CDR3 is 12 residues. The V end was cut by 5 bases, the J end by 8 bases, with 12 bases between. The germline CDR1 and CDR2 sequences are MNHEY and SVGEGT. The chain's CDR3 is CASSPTEEGYTF. The CDR3 region has the DNA TGTGCCAGCAGTCCGACAGAGGAGGGCTACACCTTC.

The gene calls are TRBV6-5 and TRBJ2-7, with 8 bases fitting TRBD1. The CDR3 spans 14 residues. Germline V gene data show CDR1 as MNHEY and CDR2 as SVGAGI. V shed 6 bases and J 1 base; nucleotides not matched to a gene: 5. CDR3 sequence reads: CASRLDRVSYEQYF. In DNA form, the CDR3 reads TGTGCCAGCAGACTGGACAGGGTGTCCTACGAGCAGTACTTC.

This chain uses TRBV10-2 with TRBJ2-7; 12 bases agree with TRBD1. The CDR3 contains 15 residues. The V and J ends lost 8 bases and 0 bases, in that order; junction bases with no gene match: 5. Germline V gene lookup returns CDR1 WSHSY and CDR2 SAAADI. CDR3 coding DNA: TGCGCCAGCTCCGGGACAGGGGGCGTCTCCTACGAGCAGTACTTC. It encodes CASSGTGGVSYEQYF.

J is TRBJ2-7 and V is TRBV29-1; D might be TRBD2 (6 bases). Trimming stripped 6 bases from V and 3 bases from J, with 18 bases between. The CDR3 runs to 14 residues. Germline CDR1 SQVTM, CDR2 ANQGSEA. DNA of the CDR3: TGCAGCGTCAAAAGGAGGGCAGGAGACTACGAGCAGTACTTC. Translated, it gives CSVKRRAGDYEQYF.

The chain joins TRBV27 to TRBJ1-1; no clear D gene. The CDR3 has 13 residues. Deletions cut 3 bases from V and 4 bases from J, with 9 bases between. Germline V gives CDR1 MNHEY, CDR2 SMNVEV (reference sequence). This CDR3 is CASSLEGSTEAFF. Here the CDR3 DNA reads TGTGCCAGCAGTTTGGAAGGGAGCACTGAAGCTTTCTTT.

The CDR3 is CASLRTVGDEQYF. In DNA, the CDR3 is TGTGCCAGCCTGAGGACAGTTGGAGACGAGCAGTACTTC. The V call is TRBV6-5, the J call TRBJ2-7; TRBD1 is a possible D gene (6 bases). The CDR3 runs 13 residues. CDR1 MNHEY and CDR2 SVGAGI come from the germline V gene. Trimming cost V 8 bases and J 5 bases, with 16 bases left between them.

V is TRBV6-5 and J is TRBJ1-3; no reliable D call. V was shortened by 7 bases and J by 4 bases, with 5 bases between the two germline ends. The V gene's germline CDR1 is MNHEY and CDR2 SVGAGI. CDR3 length: 11 amino acids. The CDR3 sequence is CASIAGNTIYF. The CDR3 DNA reads TGTGCCAGCATAGCCGGAAACACCATATATTTT.

This chain joins TRBV18 and TRBJ2-1, with 7 bases that match TRBD1. Germline V lookup: CDR1 KGHSH, CDR2 LQKENI. The J segment lost 0 bases and the V segment lost 6 bases, leaving 5 bases of the junction unmatched. The CDR3 is 15 amino acids. The CDR3 is CASSRYRGSYNEQFF. CDR3 DNA: TGTGCCAGCTCGCGTTACAGGGGCTCCTACAATGAGCAGTTCTTC.

The CDR3 coding sequence is TGTGCCAGCAGCTTACGCGGACAGGGGTTGGACAAGAGCTCCTACAATGAGCAGTTCTTC. Translated: CASSLRGQGLDKSSYNEQFF. The chain has TRBV7-8 and TRBJ2-1; TRBD1 aligns across 9 bases. Germline CDR1 reads SGHVS; CDR2 reads FQNEAQ. CDR3 size: 20 residues. The V gene end was trimmed by 2 bases and the J gene end by 0 bases; junction bases not matched to a gene: 14.

V and J are TRBV28 and TRBJ2-7; 11 bases line up with TRBD2. The junction had 0 bases not matched to a gene; V was cut back by 3 bases and J by 2 bases. CDR3 length: 14 residues. Germline lookup yields CDR1 MDHEN and CDR2 SYDVKM. CDR3 coding DNA: TGTGCCAGCAGTTTTAGCGGGAGGGCCTACGAGCAGTACTTC. Translating it yields CASSFSGRAYEQYF.

This clone was seen a handful of times. The J gene is TRBJ1-5, the V gene TRBV7-9; 7 nucleotides agree with TRBD1. Germline V gene data show CDR1 as SEHNR and CDR2 as FQNEAQ (reference sequence). V shed 5 bases and J 8 bases; nucleotides not matched to a gene: 3. The CDR3 has 12 residues. The CDR3 sequence: CASSLQGEPQHF. CDR3 DNA: TGTGCCAGCAGCCTCCAGGGGGAGCCCCAGCATTTT.

V gene TRBV6-5 combines with J gene TRBJ1-2, with D hard to call. Trimming removed 0 bases from V and 3 bases from J, with 8 bases in between. The CDR3 consists of 14 residues. From germline, CDR1 is MNHEY and CDR2 SVGAGI. The CDR3 sequence: CASSYSVADYGYTF. Written as DNA, the CDR3 is TGTGCCAGCAGTTACTCCGTGGCAGACTATGGCTACACCTTC.